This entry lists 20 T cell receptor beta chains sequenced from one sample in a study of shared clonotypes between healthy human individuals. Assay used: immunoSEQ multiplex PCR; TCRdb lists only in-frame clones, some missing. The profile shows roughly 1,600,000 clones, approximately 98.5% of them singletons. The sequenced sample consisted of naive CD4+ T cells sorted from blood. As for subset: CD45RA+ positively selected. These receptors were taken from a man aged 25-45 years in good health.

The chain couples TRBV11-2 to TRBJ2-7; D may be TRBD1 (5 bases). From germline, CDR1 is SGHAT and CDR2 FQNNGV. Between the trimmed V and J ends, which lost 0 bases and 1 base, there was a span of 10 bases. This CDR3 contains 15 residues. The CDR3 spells CASSLEPGRSYEQYF. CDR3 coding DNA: TGTGCCAGCAGCTTAGAGCCAGGGCGGTCCTACGAGCAGTACTTC.

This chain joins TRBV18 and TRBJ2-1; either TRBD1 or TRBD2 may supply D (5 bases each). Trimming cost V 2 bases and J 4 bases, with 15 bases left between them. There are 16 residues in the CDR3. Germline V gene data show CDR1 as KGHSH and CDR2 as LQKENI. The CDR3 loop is CASSPNRGAGYNEQFF. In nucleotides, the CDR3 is TGTGCCAGCTCACCAAATCGGGGAGCAGGGTACAATGAGCAGTTCTTC.

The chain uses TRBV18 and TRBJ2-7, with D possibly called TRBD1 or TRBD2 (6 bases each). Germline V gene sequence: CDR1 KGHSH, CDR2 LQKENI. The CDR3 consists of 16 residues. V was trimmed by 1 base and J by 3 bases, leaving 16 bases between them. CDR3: CASSPRGGLASYEQYF. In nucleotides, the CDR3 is TGTGCCAGCTCACCACGAGGGGGACTCGCGAGCTACGAGCAGTACTTC.

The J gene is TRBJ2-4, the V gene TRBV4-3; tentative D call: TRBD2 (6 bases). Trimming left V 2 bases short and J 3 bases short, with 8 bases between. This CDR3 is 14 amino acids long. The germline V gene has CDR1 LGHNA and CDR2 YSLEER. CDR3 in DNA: TGCGCCAGCAGCCAAAACGGGGGCAAAAACATTCAGTACTTC. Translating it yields CASSQNGGKNIQYF.

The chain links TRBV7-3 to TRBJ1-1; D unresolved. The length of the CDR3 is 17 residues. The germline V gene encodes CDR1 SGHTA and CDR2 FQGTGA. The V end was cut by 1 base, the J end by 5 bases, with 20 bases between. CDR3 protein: CASSLISPTTGDTEAFF. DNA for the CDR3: TGTGCCAGCAGCTTAATAAGTCCTACGACTGGGGATACTGAAGCTTTCTTT.

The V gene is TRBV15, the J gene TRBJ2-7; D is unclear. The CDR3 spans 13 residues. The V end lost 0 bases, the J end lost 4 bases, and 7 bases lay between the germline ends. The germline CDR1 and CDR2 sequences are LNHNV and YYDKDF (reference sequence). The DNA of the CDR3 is TGTGCCACCAGCAGAGATGAGGTATACGAGCAGTACTTC. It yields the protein CATSRDEVYEQYF.

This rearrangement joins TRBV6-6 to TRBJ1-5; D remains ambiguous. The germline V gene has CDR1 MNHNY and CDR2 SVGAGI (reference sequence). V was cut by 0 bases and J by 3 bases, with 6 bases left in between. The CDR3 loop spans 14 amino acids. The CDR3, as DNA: TGTGCCAGCAGTTACTCGGGGTTCAATCAGCCCCAGCATTTT. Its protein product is CASSYSGFNQPQHF.

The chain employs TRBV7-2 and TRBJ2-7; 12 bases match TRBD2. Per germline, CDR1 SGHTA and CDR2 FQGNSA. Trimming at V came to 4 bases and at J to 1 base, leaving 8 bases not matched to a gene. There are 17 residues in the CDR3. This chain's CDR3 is CASSSRLAGDGSYEQYF. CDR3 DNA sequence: TGTGCCAGCAGCTCAAGACTAGCGGGAGACGGATCCTACGAGCAGTACTTC. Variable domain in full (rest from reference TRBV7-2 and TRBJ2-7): GAGVSQSPSNKVTEKGKDVELRCDPISGHTALYWYRQSLGQGLEFLIYFQGNSAPDKSGLPSDRFSAERTGGSVSTLTIQRTQQEDSAVYLCASSSRLAGDGSYEQYFGPGTRLTVT.

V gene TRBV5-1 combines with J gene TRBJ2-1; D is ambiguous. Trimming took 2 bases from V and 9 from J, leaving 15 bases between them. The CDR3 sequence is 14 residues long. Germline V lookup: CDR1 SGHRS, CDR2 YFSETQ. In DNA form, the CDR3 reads TGCGCCAGCAGCTTAATAATGAGCGCCGGTGAGCAGTTCTTC. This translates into CASSLIMSAGEQFF.

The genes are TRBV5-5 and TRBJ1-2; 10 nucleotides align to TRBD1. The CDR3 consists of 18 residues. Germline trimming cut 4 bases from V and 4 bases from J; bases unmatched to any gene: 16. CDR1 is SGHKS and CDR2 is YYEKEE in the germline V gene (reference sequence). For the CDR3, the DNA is TGTGCCAGCAGCCCATTCCGGGACAGGGGACGTCGTCTCTATGGCTACACCTTC. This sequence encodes CASSPFRDRGRRLYGYTF.

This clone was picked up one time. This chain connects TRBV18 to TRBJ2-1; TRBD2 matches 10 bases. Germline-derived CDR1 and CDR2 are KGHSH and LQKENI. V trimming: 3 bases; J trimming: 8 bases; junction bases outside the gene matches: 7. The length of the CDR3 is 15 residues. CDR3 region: CASSPVSSGSYEQFF. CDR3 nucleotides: TGTGCCAGCTCACCCGTGTCTAGCGGGAGCTATGAGCAGTTCTTC.

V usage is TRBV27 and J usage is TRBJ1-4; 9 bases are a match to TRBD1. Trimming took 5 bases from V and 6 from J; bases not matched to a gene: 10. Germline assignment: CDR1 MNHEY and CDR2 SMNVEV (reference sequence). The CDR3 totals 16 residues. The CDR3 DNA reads TGTGCCAGCAGTCACCTGCAGGGACAGGGAGATGAAAAACTGTTTTTT. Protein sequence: CASSHLQGQGDEKLFF.

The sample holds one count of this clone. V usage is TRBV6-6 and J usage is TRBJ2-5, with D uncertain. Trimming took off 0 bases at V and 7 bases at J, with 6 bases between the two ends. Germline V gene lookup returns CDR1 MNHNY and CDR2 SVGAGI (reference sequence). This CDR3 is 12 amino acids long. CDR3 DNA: TGTGCCAGCAGTTACTCCTGGGGGACCCAGTACTTC. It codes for CASSYSWGTQYF.

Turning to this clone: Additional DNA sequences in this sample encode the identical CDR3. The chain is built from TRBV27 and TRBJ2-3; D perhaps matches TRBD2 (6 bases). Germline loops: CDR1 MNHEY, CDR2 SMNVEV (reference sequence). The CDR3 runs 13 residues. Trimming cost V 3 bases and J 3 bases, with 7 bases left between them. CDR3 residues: CASSLAGTDTQYF. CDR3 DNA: TGTGCCAGCAGTTTGGCGGGAACAGATACGCAGTATTTT.

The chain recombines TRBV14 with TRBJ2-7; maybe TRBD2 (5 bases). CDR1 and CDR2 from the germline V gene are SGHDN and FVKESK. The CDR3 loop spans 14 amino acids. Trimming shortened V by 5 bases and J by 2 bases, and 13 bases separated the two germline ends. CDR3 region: CASSSFEAAYEQYF. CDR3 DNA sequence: TGTGCCAGCAGCTCCTTTGAAGCGGCCTACGAGCAGTACTTC.

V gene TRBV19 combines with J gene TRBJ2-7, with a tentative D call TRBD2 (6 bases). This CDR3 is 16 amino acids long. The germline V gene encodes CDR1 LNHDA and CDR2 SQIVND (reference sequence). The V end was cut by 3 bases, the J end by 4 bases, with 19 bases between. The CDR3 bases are TGTGCCAGTAGTATGGTAGCGGAGCCTTCGCGGTACGAGCAGTACTTC. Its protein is CASSMVAEPSRYEQYF. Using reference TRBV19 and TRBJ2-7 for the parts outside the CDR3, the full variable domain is DGGITQSPKYLFRKEGQNVTLSCEQNLNHDAMYWYRQDPGQGLRLIYYSQIVNDFQKGDIAEGYSVSREKKESFPLTVTSAQKNPTAFYLCASSMVAEPSRYEQYFGPGTRLTVT.

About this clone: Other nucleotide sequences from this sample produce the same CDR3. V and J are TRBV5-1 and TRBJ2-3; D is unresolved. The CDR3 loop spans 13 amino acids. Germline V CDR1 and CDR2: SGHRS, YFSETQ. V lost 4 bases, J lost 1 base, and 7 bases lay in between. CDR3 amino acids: CASSLGRTDTQYF. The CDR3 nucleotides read TGCGCCAGCAGCCTCGGACGCACAGATACGCAGTATTTT.

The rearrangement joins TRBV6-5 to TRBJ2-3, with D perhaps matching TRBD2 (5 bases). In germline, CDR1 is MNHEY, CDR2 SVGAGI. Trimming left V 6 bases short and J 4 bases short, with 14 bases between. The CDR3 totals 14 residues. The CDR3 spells CASRSNLAPDTQYF. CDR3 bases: TGTGCCAGCAGATCAAATCTAGCCCCAGATACGCAGTATTTT.

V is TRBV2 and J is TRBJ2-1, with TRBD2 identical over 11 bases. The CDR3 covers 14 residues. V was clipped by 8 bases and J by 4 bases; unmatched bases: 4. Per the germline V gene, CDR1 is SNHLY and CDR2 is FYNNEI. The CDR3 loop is CASGGLAVYNEQFF. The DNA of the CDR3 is TGTGCCAGCGGGGGACTAGCGGTATACAATGAGCAGTTCTTC.

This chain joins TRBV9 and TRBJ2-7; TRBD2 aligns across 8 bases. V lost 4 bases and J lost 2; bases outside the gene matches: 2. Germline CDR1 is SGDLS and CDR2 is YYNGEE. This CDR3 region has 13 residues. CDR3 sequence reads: CASSPGRAYEQYF. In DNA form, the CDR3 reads TGTGCCAGCAGCCCCGGGAGGGCCTACGAGCAGTACTTC. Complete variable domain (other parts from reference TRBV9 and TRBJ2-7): DSGVTQTPKHLITATGQRVTLRCSPRSGDLSVYWYQQSLDQGLQFLIQYYNGEERAKGNILERFSAQQFPDLHSELNLSSLELGDSALYFCASSPGRAYEQYFGPGTRLTVT.